These 21 T cell receptor gamma chains share one sample of origin, sequenced in a study of Vδ1+ human thymocytes. Whole-study results and caveats: Thymic TRG and TRD repertoires appeared highly polyclonal.

RNA was extracted from the cells and then reverse transcribed. Pooled V-gene forward primers with one constant-region reverse primer generated the CDR3 amplicons by multiplex PCR. TCRdb re-called clones from the multiplex PCR reads via CATT. This sample yields 25,000 to 35,000 gamma-chain clones, of which roughly 20% are seen a single time; roughly 1.9% belongs to the top ten. The antigens of these receptors remain unknown. Sequencing input: Vdelta1+ gamma-delta thymocytes from the thymus. Subset reported: FACS-sorted CD3+ TCRalphabeta- TCRVdelta1+ TCRVdelta2- thymocytes. The source is a boy under two years old who had congenital heart surgery.

This clone was observed a few times. This chain links TRGV3 with TRGJ1 or TRGJ2. The germline gives CDR1 VTNTFY, CDR2 YDVSTARD (reference sequence). There are 10 residues in the CDR3. Trimming removed 0 bases from V and 16 bases from J; junction bases left unmatched: 6. The CDR3: CATWDRPALF. The CDR3 DNA follows: TGTGCCACCTGGGACAGGCCGGCCCTCTTT.

This clone was seen more than once but under ten times. The chain has TRGV9 and TRGJ1 or TRGJ2. V was pared by 9 bases and J by 10 bases, with 9 bases of the junction left unmatched. Germline loops: CDR1 GITISATS, CDR2 ISYDGTV (reference sequence). The CDR3 has 10 amino acids. CDR3 nucleotide sequence: TGTGCCTTGCCATGGGGAAAGAAACTCTTT. Its translation: CALPWGKKLF.

V usage is TRGV3 and J usage is TRGJP1. V shed 3 bases and J 8 bases; nucleotides not matched to a gene: 9. Germline V gene data show CDR1 as VTNTFY and CDR2 as YDVSTARD (reference sequence). This CDR3 is 14 amino acids long. The CDR3 is CATWDRGRGWFKIF. The CDR3, as DNA: TGTGCCACCTGGGACCGGGGGAGGGGTTGGTTCAAGATATTT.

V is TRGV9 and J is TRGJ1 or TRGJ2. The length of the CDR3 is 11 residues. V dropped 8 bases and J dropped 8; count of bases not matched to a gene: 9. In germline, CDR1 is GITISATS, CDR2 ISYDGTV (reference sequence). Written as DNA, the CDR3 is TGTGCCTTGTTTGTTGGTCATAAGAAACTCTTT. The encoded protein is CALFVGHKKLF.

This clone was detected only a few times. This could be a read error, since a much larger clone is one nucleotide away. This chain joins TRGV9 and TRGJ1 or TRGJ2. In germline, CDR1 is GITISATS, CDR2 ISYDGTV (reference sequence). The CDR3 extends over 12 amino acids. The V and J ends lost 2 bases and 6 bases, in that order; junction bases with no gene match: 4. The CDR3 protein is CALWEDCYKKLF. The CDR3 region has the DNA TGTGCCTTGTGGGAGGATTGTTATAAGAAACTCTTT.

Turning to this clone: One junction end does not reproduce the germline sequence, and a read error may be involved. The J gene is TRGJ1 or TRGJ2, the V gene TRGV2. Germline V lookup: CDR1 EGSNGY, CDR2 YDSYNSKV. The CDR3 totals 13 residues. The CDR3 is CATRDAPYYKKLF. CDR3 DNA sequence: TGTGCCACCCGGGACGCACCGTATTATAAGAAACTCTTT.

This clone rates as medium-sized. The sample has other DNA sequences that encode this CDR3 too. This chain links TRGV9 with TRGJ1 or TRGJ2. This CDR3 spans 12 amino acids. CDR1 and CDR2 from the germline V gene are GITISATS and ISYDGTV (reference sequence). Unmatched junction bases numbered 2, after V lost 0 bases and J lost 6 bases. CDR3 residues: CALWEVPYKKLF. In DNA, the CDR3 is TGTGCCTTGTGGGAGGTGCCTTATAAGAAACTCTTT.

The chain is built from TRGV3 and TRGJ1 or TRGJ2. The germline V gene encodes CDR1 VTNTFY and CDR2 YDVSTARD (reference sequence). The CDR3 covers 12 residues. J lost 6 bases, V lost 3 bases, and 5 bases had no gene match. CDR3 DNA: TGTGCCACCTGGGACTGTGGTTATAAGAAACTCTTT. Translating it yields CATWDCGYKKLF.

This clone appeared a few times. This chain connects TRGV2 to TRGJP2. The CDR3 spans 15 residues. Germline CDR1 is EGSNGY and CDR2 is YDSYNSKV. J was trimmed by 6 bases and V by 0 bases; bases with no gene match: 7. The CDR3 here is CATWDGPCCDWIKTF. Written as DNA, the CDR3 is TGTGCCACCTGGGACGGGCCTTGTTGTGATTGGATCAAGACGTTT.

The genes are TRGV8 and TRGJ1 or TRGJ2. Germline trimming cut 4 bases from V and 3 bases from J; bases unmatched to any gene: 12. The CDR3 totals 15 residues. Germline CDR1 VENAVY, CDR2 YDSYNSRV. This chain's CDR3 is CATWDRPRIYYKKLF. The CDR3 bases are TGTGCCACCTGGGACAGGCCACGGATTTATTATAAGAAACTCTTT.

The J gene is TRGJ1 or TRGJ2, the V gene TRGV4. The junction had 10 bases not matched to a gene; V was cut back by 2 bases and J by 6 bases. The CDR3 contains 14 residues. The germline CDR1 and CDR2 sequences are EGSTGY and YDSYTSSV. The CDR3 is CATWDASLGYKKLF. In DNA form, the CDR3 reads TGTGCCACCTGGGATGCCTCCTTGGGTTATAAGAAACTCTTT.

To note about this clone: Other nucleotide sequences in the sample specify the same CDR3. The chain employs TRGV4 and TRGJ1 or TRGJ2. After removal of 0 bases from V and 9 bases from J, the junction contained 5 bases not matched to a gene. The length of the CDR3 is 12 residues. In germline, CDR1 is EGSTGY, CDR2 YDSYTSSV. CDR3 coding DNA: TGTGCCACCTGGGATGGGCTTCGTAAGAAACTCTTT. It codes for CATWDGLRKKLF.

The table lists this clone with a few counts. J is TRGJ1 or TRGJ2 and V is TRGV3. The CDR3 contains 14 residues. Germline V gene sequence: CDR1 VTNTFY, CDR2 YDVSTARD (reference sequence). Germline trimming cut 1 base from V and 3 bases from J; bases unmatched to any gene: 6. CDR3: CATWDRRSYYKKLF. The CDR3 nucleotides are TGTGCCACCTGGGACAGACGGTCTTATTATAAGAAACTCTTT.

In this sample, this clone turned up a few times. The chain links TRGV2 to TRGJ1 or TRGJ2. This CDR3 has 15 residues. V gave up 0 bases and J gave up 7 bases; unmatched junction bases: 12. The germline V gene has CDR1 EGSNGY and CDR2 YDSYNSKV. The CDR3 coding sequence is TGTGCCACCTGGGACGGGCCCCCAATCTACTATAAGAAACTCTTT. This codes for CATWDGPPIYYKKLF.

The chain combines TRGV9 with TRGJ1 or TRGJ2. Germline V CDR1 and CDR2: GITISATS, ISYDGTV (reference sequence). Germline trimming cut 5 bases from V and 6 bases from J; bases unmatched to any gene: 7. This CDR3 has 12 amino acids. This CDR3 reads CALWADGYKKLF. The CDR3 DNA is TGTGCCTTGTGGGCAGATGGTTATAAGAAACTCTTT.

This clone was seen a handful of times. The chain employs TRGV5 and TRGJ1 or TRGJ2. CDR3 length: 10 amino acids. Germline V lookup: CDR1 VINAFY, CDR2 YDVSNSKD. After removal of 5 bases from V and 12 bases from J, the junction contained 7 bases not matched to a gene. The CDR3 sequence is CATWADAKLF. DNA of the CDR3: TGTGCCACCTGGGCAGATGCGAAACTCTTT.

A few counts support this clone. A much larger clone is a single base away; this may be a read error. In the same sample, other DNA sequences code for this CDR3. This sequence joins TRGV9 and TRGJ1 or TRGJ2. CDR3 length: 12 residues. The J segment lost 5 bases and the V segment lost 1 base, leaving 2 bases of the junction unmatched. CDR1 is GITISATS, CDR2 ISYDGTV, per germline (reference sequence). The chain's CDR3 is CALWEVDYKKLF. CDR3 sequence (DNA): TGTGCCTTGTGGGAGGTTGATTATAAGAAACTCTTT.

The V gene is TRGV9, the J gene TRGJ1 or TRGJ2. V gave up 5 bases and J gave up 8 bases; unmatched junction bases: 18. The CDR3 length is 15 residues. The germline V gene encodes CDR1 GITISATS and CDR2 ISYDGTV (reference sequence). The CDR3 region has the DNA TGTGCCTTGTGGGTTATGGGCCGGCCAGGACATAAGAAACTCTTT. This codes for CALWVMGRPGHKKLF.

This clone was seen a handful of times. The chain is built from TRGV5 and TRGJ1 or TRGJ2. After removal of 0 bases from V and 5 bases from J, the junction contained 7 bases not matched to a gene. Per germline, CDR1 VINAFY and CDR2 YDVSNSKD. This CDR3 comprises 14 residues. The CDR3 spells CATWDRRLDYKKLF. CDR3 bases: TGTGCCACCTGGGACAGGCGGTTGGATTATAAGAAACTCTTT.

The V and J genes are TRGV8 and TRGJ1 or TRGJ2. The V gene's germline CDR1 is VENAVY and CDR2 YDSYNSRV. Trimming took 5 bases from V and 8 from J; bases not matched to a gene: 3. This CDR3 has 10 residues. CDR3 residues: CATWADKKLF. The CDR3 DNA sequence: TGTGCCACCTGGGCCGATAAGAAACTCTTT.

This clone was seen only a few times. Other DNA sequences in this specimen translate into the identical CDR3. The rearrangement uses TRGV2 and TRGJ1 or TRGJ2. Germline assignment: CDR1 EGSNGY and CDR2 YDSYNSKV. The V segment lost 0 bases and the J segment 4 bases; nucleotides outside the gene matches: 6. This CDR3 is 14 amino acids long. The CDR3 here is CATWDGPGYYKKLF. CDR3 bases: TGTGCCACCTGGGACGGGCCAGGGTATTATAAGAAACTCTTT.